This record looks at one T cell receptor (beta chain) sequence and its context. The target antigen is unknown. The data stem from a study of radiation and T cells in renal cell carcinoma. Study-level findings and limits: Without pretreatment biopsies, baseline tumor clonotype presence was undetermined. Top tumor clonotypes rose in blood 2 weeks post-radiation, then contracted.

The V gene's germline CDR1 is KGHSH and CDR2 LQKENI. CDR3 length: 13 amino acids. V was trimmed by 3 bases and J by 7 bases, leaving 10 bases between them. Time point defined: blood 4 weeks post-SBRT, at nephrectomy. Documented treatment: 15 Gy SBRT to primary tumor, nephrectomy 4 weeks later. Nephrectomy followed 15 Gy stereotactic body radiation by 4 weeks. TCRdb's table, derived via immunoSEQ multiplex PCR, lists solely in-frame clones and lacks some. The table has about 78,000 clones, roughly 87% seen once. The sample was blood, taken from a patient whose treatment included radiotherapy and nephrectomy. The rearrangement uses TRBV18 and TRBJ1-5; tentatively, D is TRBD1 (6 bases). The clonotype originates from a woman aged 70-85 years with renal cell carcinoma. CDR3 in DNA: TGTGCCAGCTCACCCGTACAGGGCCAGCCCCAGCATTTT. It encodes CASSPVQGQPQHF.